A single T cell receptor (beta chain) is shown here with its context. Its antigen is still unknown. The study ran its PCR with 60 Vbeta and 13 Jbeta primers. Libraries were prepared by immunoSEQ multiplex PCR; TCRdb keeps only in-frame clonotypes and omits some of them. Here the sample spans roughly 63,000 clones, about 72% being singletons. This sample stems from a study of cytomegalovirus exposure and HLA in healthy donors. The study, taken as a whole, reports: Cytomegalovirus association was assigned to about 150 TCR beta chains.

V was pared by 9 bases and J by 3 bases, with 12 bases between. CDR1 and CDR2 from the germline V gene are MDHEN and SYDVKM. The CDR3 has 12 amino acids. This TCR derives from a man between 45 and 60 years old in good health and CMV-seropositive. V usage is TRBV28 and J usage is TRBJ2-7; perhaps TRBD1 as D (5 bases). The sample comprised PBMCs. The CDR3 sequence: CASQGGVYEQYF. DNA for the CDR3: TGTGCCAGTCAGGGTGGGGTCTACGAGCAGTACTTC.